Detailed here is one T cell receptor (beta chain). Within the sample, other DNA sequences also encode this same CDR3. As originally analysed: Amplified reference gene primers provided the basis for estimating nucleated cell counts. Profiled with immunoSEQ multiplex PCR; TCRdb holds only in-frame clones, not every one. From that table come the V and J calls and clone size; the DNA was used to work out D and trimming. The repertoire consists of just over 650,000 clones, with about 87% occurring once and the leading ten covering around 0.3%. Germline CDR1 and CDR2: SGHTA and FQGNSA. CDR3 length: 14 residues. With V trimmed by 5 bases and J by 2 bases, 6 bases remained unmatched. The data stem from a study of blood T cell repertoires in COVID-19. Overall study: From the United States, Italy and Spain came samples of acute and convalescent COVID-19. T cells, B-cell-depleted T cells, or PBMCs supplied cDNA or gDNA.

The clonotype was recovered from a woman in her late teens or twenties with acute or convalescent COVID-19. Sequences were obtained from peripheral blood. The chain is built from TRBV7-2 and TRBJ2-7; 7 nucleotides line up with TRBD1. CDR3: CASSPRQGPYEQYF. The CDR3 DNA reads as TGTGCCAGCAGCCCTAGACAGGGCCCCTACGAGCAGTACTTC.